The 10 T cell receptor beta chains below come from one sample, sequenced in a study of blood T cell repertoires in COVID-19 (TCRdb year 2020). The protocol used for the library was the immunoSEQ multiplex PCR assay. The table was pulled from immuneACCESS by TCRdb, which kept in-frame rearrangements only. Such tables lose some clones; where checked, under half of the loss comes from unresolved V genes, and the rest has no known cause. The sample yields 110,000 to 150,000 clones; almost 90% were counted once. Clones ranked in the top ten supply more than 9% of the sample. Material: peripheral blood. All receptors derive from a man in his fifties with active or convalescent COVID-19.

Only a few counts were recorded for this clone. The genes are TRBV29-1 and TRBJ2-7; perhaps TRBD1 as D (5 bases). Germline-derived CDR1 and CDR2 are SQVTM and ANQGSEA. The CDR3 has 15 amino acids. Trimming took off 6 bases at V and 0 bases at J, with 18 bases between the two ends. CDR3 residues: CSVDGQTGSSYEQYF. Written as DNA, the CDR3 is TGCAGCGTGGACGGCCAAACAGGTAGCTCCTACGAGCAGTACTTC.

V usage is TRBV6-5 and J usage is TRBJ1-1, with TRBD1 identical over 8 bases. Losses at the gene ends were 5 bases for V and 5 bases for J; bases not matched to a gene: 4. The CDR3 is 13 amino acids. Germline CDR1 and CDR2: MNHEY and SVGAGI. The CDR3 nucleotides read TGTGCCAGCAGTCGCACAGGGGGGACTGAAGCTTTCTTT. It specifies CASSRTGGTEAFF.

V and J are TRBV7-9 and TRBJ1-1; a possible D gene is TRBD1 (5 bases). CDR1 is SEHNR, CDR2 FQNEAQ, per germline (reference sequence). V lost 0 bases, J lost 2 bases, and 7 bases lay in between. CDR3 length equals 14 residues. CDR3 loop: CASSLADRNTEAFF. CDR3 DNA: TGTGCCAGCAGCTTAGCCGACAGAAACACTGAAGCTTTCTTT.

The CDR3 DNA sequence: TGTGCCAGCAGCCAATCGAATCAGCCCCAGCATTTT. Amino acids: CASSQSNQPQHF. The V gene is TRBV4-2, the J gene TRBJ1-5; no firm D call. The germline V and J ends were trimmed by 2 bases and 4 bases, with 3 bases remaining between them. Germline loops: CDR1 LGHNA, CDR2 YNFKEQ. The CDR3 is made up of 12 amino acids.

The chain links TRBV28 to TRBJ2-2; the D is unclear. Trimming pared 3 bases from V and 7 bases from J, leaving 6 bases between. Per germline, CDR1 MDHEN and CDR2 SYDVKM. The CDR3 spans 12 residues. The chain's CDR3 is CASSFLVGELFF. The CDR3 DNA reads TGTGCCAGCAGTTTTCTTGTCGGGGAGCTGTTTTTT.

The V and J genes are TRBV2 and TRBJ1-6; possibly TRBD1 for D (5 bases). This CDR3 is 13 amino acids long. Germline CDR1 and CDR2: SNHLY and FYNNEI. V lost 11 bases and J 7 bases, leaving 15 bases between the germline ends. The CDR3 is CAGHEQGNSPLHF. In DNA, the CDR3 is TGTGCCGGACACGAGCAGGGCAATTCACCCCTCCACTTT.

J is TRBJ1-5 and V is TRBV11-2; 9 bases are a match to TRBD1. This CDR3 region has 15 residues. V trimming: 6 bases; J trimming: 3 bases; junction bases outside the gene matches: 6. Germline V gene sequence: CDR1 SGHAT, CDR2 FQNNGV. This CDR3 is CASSPGTGTNQPQHF. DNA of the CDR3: TGTGCCAGCAGTCCCGGGACAGGGACCAATCAGCCCCAGCATTTT. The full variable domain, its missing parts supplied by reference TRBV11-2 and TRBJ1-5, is EAGVAQSPRYKIIEKRQSVAFWCNPISGHATLYWYQQILGQGPKLLIQFQNNGVVDDSQLPKDRFSAERLKGVDSTLKIQPAKLEDSAVYLCASSPGTGTNQPQHFGDGTRLSIL.

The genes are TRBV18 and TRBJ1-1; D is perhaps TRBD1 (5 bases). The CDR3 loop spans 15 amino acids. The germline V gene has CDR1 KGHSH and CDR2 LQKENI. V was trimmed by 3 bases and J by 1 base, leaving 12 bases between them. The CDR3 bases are TGTGCCAGCTCACCCAATGGGGGGTCGAACACTGAAGCTTTCTTT. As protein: CASSPNGGSNTEAFF.

In DNA, the CDR3 is TGTGCCAGCAGTTTATCGACGGGGGGGTACAATGAGCAGTTCTTC. Amino acid sequence: CASSLSTGGYNEQFF. The rearrangement joins TRBV28 to TRBJ2-1; 8 bases align to TRBD2. The CDR3 runs 15 residues. After removal of 1 base from V and 4 bases from J, the junction contained 3 bases not matched to a gene. Germline CDR1 MDHEN, CDR2 SYDVKM.

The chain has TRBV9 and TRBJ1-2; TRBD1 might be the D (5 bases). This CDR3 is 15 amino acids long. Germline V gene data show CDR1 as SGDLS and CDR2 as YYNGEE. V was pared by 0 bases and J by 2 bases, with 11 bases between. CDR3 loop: CASSVAGRLNYGYTF. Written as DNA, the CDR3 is TGTGCCAGCAGCGTAGCAGGGAGGTTAAACTATGGCTACACCTTC.